A selection of T cell receptor beta chains follows, all from one sample in a study of blood T cell repertoires in COVID-19. Assay: immunoSEQ multiplex PCR; the TCRdb copy retains only in-frame clones and omits some. The data hold approximately 380,000 clones, with more than 85% observed a single time. The specimen sequenced was PBMCs or T cells enriched from blood (not recorded which). The receptor source for this set is a woman in her thirties or forties who had been exposed to COVID-19. The CDR3 runs from the conserved cysteine through the conserved F or W. The D gene is left open where the match is weak. Clone size is not always given. Where it is, it says once, few, many or a class for expanded clones.

V: TRBV19
D: TRBD1
size: .
J: TRBJ1-6
length: 14
CDR3: CASSYDRGNSPLHF
DNA: TGTGCCAGTAGTTATGACAGGGGGAATTCACCCCTCCACTTT

V: TRBV24-1
D: TRBD1
size: .
J: TRBJ2-7
length: 15
CDR3: CATSDPQGEPYEQYF
DNA: TGTGCCACCAGTGATCCACAGGGGGAGCCCTACGAGCAGTACTTC

V: TRBV5-1
D: TRBD2
size: .
J: TRBJ2-7
length: 14
CDR3: CASSPLAGGGEQYF
DNA: TGCGCCAGCAGCCCGTTAGCGGGAGGTGGCGAGCAGTACTTC

V: TRBV19
D: TRBD1
size: once
J: TRBJ1-1
length: 16
CDR3: CASTRGTGGLGAEAFF
DNA: TGTGCCAGTACCCGTGGGACAGGGGGTTTAGGCGCTGAAGCTTTCTTT

V: TRBV7-9
D: .
size: .
J: TRBJ1-4
length: 14
CDR3: CASSREGVGEKLFF
DNA: TGTGCCAGCAGCCGCGAAGGGGTTGGGGAAAAACTGTTTTTT

V: TRBV6-5
D: TRBD2
size: .
J: TRBJ2-2
length: 15
CDR3: CASTSGGSNTGELFF
DNA: TGTGCCAGCACTAGCGGAGGTTCGAACACCGGGGAGCTGTTTTTT

V: TRBV10-1
D: .
size: .
J: TRBJ1-2
length: 14
CDR3: CASRVPGEHYGYTF
DNA: TGCGCCAGCAGGGTCCCAGGCGAGCACTATGGCTACACCTTC

V: TRBV19
D: TRBD1
size: .
J: TRBJ2-1
length: 14
CDR3: CASSTGDRGQRQFF
DNA: TGTGCCAGTAGTACGGGGGACAGGGGGCAGAGACAGTTCTTC

V: TRBV23-1
D: .
size: .
J: TRBJ2-3
length: 19
CDR3: CASSQPNFRAPLVTDTQYF
DNA: TGCGCCAGCAGTCAGCCCAACTTCAGGGCTCCCCTAGTCACAGATACGCAGTATTTT

V: TRBV18
D: TRBD1
size: .
J: TRBJ2-2
length: 16
CDR3: CASSPQRQGPAGELFF
DNA: TGTGCCAGCTCACCACAACGACAGGGGCCCGCCGGGGAGCTGTTTTTT

V: TRBV10-2
D: TRBD1
size: .
J: TRBJ1-1
length: 14
CDR3: CASSLGQGNTEAFF
DNA: TGCGCCAGCAGCCTGGGACAGGGGAACACTGAAGCTTTCTTT

V: TRBV27
D: .
size: few
J: TRBJ2-1
length: 13
CDR3: CASSIASGYEQFF
DNA: TGTGCCAGCAGTATCGCTAGTGGATATGAGCAGTTCTTC

V: TRBV4-3
D: TRBD2
size: .
J: TRBJ2-1
length: 19
CDR3: CASSHRTSGRVSSYNEQFF
DNA: TGCGCCAGCAGCCACCGGACTAGCGGGAGGGTGAGCTCCTACAATGAGCAGTTCTTC

V: TRBV4-1
D: .
size: .
J: TRBJ2-3
length: 13
CDR3: CASSQPGGNTQYF
DNA: TGCGCCAGCAGCCAACCAGGGGGGAATACGCAGTATTTT

V: TRBV6-1
D: TRBD2
size: .
J: TRBJ2-4
length: 20
CDR3: CASSERTASGVTLAKNIQYF
DNA: TGTGCCAGCAGTGAACGTACCGCTAGCGGGGTTACGTTAGCCAAAAACATTCAGTACTTC